This passage covers 19 T cell receptor beta chains from one sample sequenced in a study of blood T cell repertoires in COVID-19. Generated by immunoSEQ multiplex PCR, the TCRdb table keeps only in-frame clones and is missing some. The profile covers roughly 230,000 clones, with 85% appearing a single time and around 0.98% taken by the ten largest. Sequencing used peripheral blood. These receptors all stem from a man aged 35 to 55 with acute or convalescent COVID-19.

The chain joins TRBV5-4 to TRBJ2-3; 13 bases align to TRBD2. Germline assignment: CDR1 SGHNT and CDR2 YYREEE (reference sequence). J was trimmed by 8 bases and V by 1 base; bases with no gene match: 13. This CDR3 is built from 18 residues. CDR3 amino acids: CASSLPTSGGVGASTQYF. Here the CDR3 DNA reads TGTGCCAGCAGCTTGCCAACTAGCGGGGGGGTCGGCGCCAGTACGCAGTATTTT.

This clone was picked up one time. This sample also contains other DNA sequences that code for the same CDR3. The chain employs TRBV3-1 (or the pseudogene TRBV3-2) and TRBJ1-2, with TRBD1 matching 9 bases. There are 13 residues in the CDR3. CDR1 and CDR2 (germline): LGHDT, YNNKEL (reference sequence). V trimming: 4 bases; J trimming: 5 bases; junction bases outside the gene matches: 2. The CDR3 DNA reads as TGTGCCAGCAGCCTCGACAGGGGGTATGGCTACACCTTC. Protein: CASSLDRGYGYTF.

As DNA, the CDR3 is TGCGCCAGCAGCTTGGCACAGTCCTCGGGGGCCAACGTCCTGACTTTC. As protein: CASSLAQSSGANVLTF. This chain links TRBV5-1 with TRBJ2-6; no clear D. CDR1 is SGHRS and CDR2 is YFSETQ in the germline V gene. V lost 0 bases to trimming and J lost 4 bases, with 11 bases between them. This CDR3 has 16 residues.

This rearrangement joins TRBV28 to TRBJ2-3; TRBD1 aligns across 8 bases. The V and J ends lost 3 bases and 1 base, in that order; junction bases with no gene match: 9. The germline V gene has CDR1 MDHEN and CDR2 SYDVKM. The CDR3 has 17 amino acids. The CDR3 is CASSFFRQGSGTDTQYF. The CDR3 coding sequence is TGTGCCAGCAGTTTCTTCCGACAGGGGTCCGGCACAGATACGCAGTATTTT.

The rearrangement links TRBV7-2 to TRBJ1-2, with 7 bases lining up with TRBD1. The CDR3 length is 13 residues. Looked up from germline, CDR1 is SGHTA and CDR2 is FQGNSA. The ends lost 0 bases at V and 5 bases at J; junction bases unmatched: 0. DNA of the CDR3: TGTGCCAGCAGCTTAGCGACAGGGTATGGCTACACCTTC. Protein sequence: CASSLATGYGYTF.

V gene TRBV7-2 combines with J gene TRBJ1-2; the match to TRBD1 covers 8 bases. Germline V CDR1 and CDR2: SGHTA, FQGNSA. J lost 7 bases, V lost 6 bases, and 13 bases had no gene match. The CDR3 extends over 15 amino acids. CDR3 coding DNA: TGTGCCAGCAGAGATACTGACAGGGGTACTCTTGGCTACACCTTC. Translation: CASRDTDRGTLGYTF. Supplemented by reference TRBV7-2 and TRBJ1-2, the full variable domain reads GAGVSQSPSNKVTEKGKDVELRCDPISGHTALYWYRQSLGQGLEFLIYFQGNSAPDKSGLPSDRFSAERTGGSVSTLTIQRTQQEDSAVYLCASRDTDRGTLGYTFGSGTRLTVV.

The V and J genes are TRBV18 and TRBJ1-2; perhaps TRBD1 as D (5 bases). Per the germline V gene, CDR1 is KGHSH and CDR2 is LQKENI. This CDR3 has 14 residues. V lost 10 bases, J lost 2 bases, and 17 bases lay in between. CDR3 DNA sequence: TGTGCCACCTCCCTTGCAGGGCAGAACTATGGCTACACCTTC. The encoded protein is CATSLAGQNYGYTF. Combining the CDR3 with reference TRBV18 and TRBJ1-2 gives the whole variable domain NAGVMQNPRHLVRRRGQEARLRCSPMKGHSHVYWYRQLPEEGLKFMVYLQKENIIDESGMPKERFSAEFPKEGPSILRIQQVVRGDSAAYFCATSLAGQNYGYTFGSGTRLTVV.

The rearrangement joins TRBV7-2 to TRBJ1-4, with unresolved D. This CDR3 is built from 14 residues. V was trimmed by 2 bases and J by 3 bases, leaving 7 bases between them. CDR1 is SGHTA, CDR2 FQGNSA, per germline. CDR3 sequence (DNA): TGTGCCAGCAGCTTACGAGGCTCTAATGAAAAACTGTTTTTT. This codes for CASSLRGSNEKLFF.

J is TRBJ1-3 and V is TRBV24-1; tentative D call: TRBD1 (5 bases). This CDR3 comprises 16 residues. The germline gives CDR1 KGHDR, CDR2 SFDVKD. The ends were cut back, 7 bases at V and 0 bases at J, with 15 bases in the middle. The CDR3: CATSLSDRRSGNTIYF. In nucleotides, the CDR3 is TGTGCCACCAGCCTTTCTGACAGACGCTCTGGAAACACCATATATTTT.

This chain uses TRBV12-3 or TRBV12-4 with TRBJ2-7; D possibly corresponds to TRBD1 (6 bases). The CDR3 length is 12 residues. V lost 6 bases and J lost 6, with 12 bases in between. DNA for the CDR3: TGTGCCAGCAGCACCAACAGGGTCGAGCAGTACTTC. Its translation: CASSTNRVEQYF.

The genes are TRBV18 and TRBJ2-7, with 10 bases identical to TRBD1. With V trimmed by 0 bases and J by 5 bases, 4 bases remained unmatched. Per germline, CDR1 KGHSH and CDR2 LQKENI. This CDR3 spans 15 amino acids. The CDR3 region has the DNA TGTGCCAGCTCACCACCGGGACAGGGGATCCACGAGCAGTACTTC. This gives the protein CASSPPGQGIHEQYF.

V gene TRBV5-6 combines with J gene TRBJ2-5; 8 positions agree with TRBD1. Germline-derived CDR1 and CDR2 are SGHDT and YYEEEE. The junction had 7 bases not matched to a gene; V was cut back by 3 bases and J by 6 bases. The CDR3 contains 14 residues. For the CDR3, the DNA is TGTGCCAGCAGCTCCAGACAGGGGATGAAGACCCAGTACTTC. As protein: CASSSRQGMKTQYF.

Points on this clone: Other DNA sequences of this sample code for an identical CDR3. The CDR3: CAGGEERGGETQYF. CDR3 bases: TGCGCCGGGGGAGAGGAGCGGGGTGGGGAGACCCAGTACTTC. The gene calls are TRBV10-1 and TRBJ2-5; 7 bases are a match to TRBD2. Germline CDR1 and CDR2: WNHNN and SYGVQD (reference sequence). This CDR3 comprises 14 residues. The V gene end was trimmed by 11 bases and the J gene end by 5 bases; junction bases not matched to a gene: 14.

The chain has TRBV5-1 and TRBJ1-1; 12 nucleotides align to TRBD1. Germline-derived CDR1 and CDR2 are SGHRS and YFSETQ. Trimming at V came to 4 bases and at J to 4 bases, leaving 8 bases not matched to a gene. This CDR3 has 16 residues. The CDR3 spells CASSPGTGGVGTEAFF. The CDR3 DNA follows: TGCGCCAGCAGCCCCGGGACAGGGGGCGTCGGCACTGAAGCTTTCTTT.

This clone was recorded a few times. This rearrangement joins TRBV6-4 to TRBJ1-2, with D perhaps TRBD1 (5 bases). Trimming took off 5 bases at V and 8 bases at J, with 18 bases between the two ends. The CDR3 sequence is 14 residues long. Germline V lookup: CDR1 MRHNA, CDR2 SNTAGT. As DNA, the CDR3 is TGTGCCAGCAGTCCTCGTCAGGGCGGGATGGGCTACACCTTC. Translating gives CASSPRQGGMGYTF.

This chain uses TRBV6-5 with TRBJ2-5; D may be TRBD1 (6 bases). V shed 8 bases and J shed 1 base, with 14 bases lying between them. The CDR3 totals 14 residues. Germline assignment: CDR1 MNHEY and CDR2 SVGAGI. The CDR3 sequence: CASAPGTFQETQYF. The CDR3 DNA reads as TGTGCCAGCGCTCCCGGGACATTCCAAGAGACCCAGTACTTC.

This chain uses TRBV19 with TRBJ1-6, with TRBD1 matching over 7 bases. Germline V gives CDR1 LNHDA, CDR2 SQIVND (reference sequence). V trimming: 7 bases; J trimming: 3 bases; junction bases outside the gene matches: 3. CDR3 length equals 14 residues. CDR3 in amino acids: CASTWTGYNSPLHF. CDR3 coding DNA: TGTGCCAGTACCTGGACAGGCTATAATTCACCCCTCCACTTT.

The J gene is TRBJ1-1, the V gene TRBV29-1; D is perhaps TRBD1 (6 bases). Trimming removed 8 bases at V and 3 bases at J, with 25 bases between. The germline CDR1 and CDR2 sequences are SQVTM and ANQGSEA. The CDR3 has 16 amino acids. CDR3 sequence: CSSNRDTSFGHTEAFF. For the CDR3, the DNA is TGCAGCTCTAACCGGGACACTTCATTTGGGCACACTGAAGCTTTCTTT.

The rearrangement joins TRBV4-3 to TRBJ1-6; tentatively, D is TRBD1 (6 bases). The CDR3 length is 15 residues. With 0 bases removed from V and 7 bases from J, the gap between germline ends came to 10 bases. The germline CDR1 and CDR2 sequences are LGHNA and YSLEER. This CDR3 reads CASSQDLQGNSPLHF. In nucleotides, the CDR3 is TGCGCCAGCAGCCAAGATTTACAGGGAAATTCACCCCTCCACTTT.